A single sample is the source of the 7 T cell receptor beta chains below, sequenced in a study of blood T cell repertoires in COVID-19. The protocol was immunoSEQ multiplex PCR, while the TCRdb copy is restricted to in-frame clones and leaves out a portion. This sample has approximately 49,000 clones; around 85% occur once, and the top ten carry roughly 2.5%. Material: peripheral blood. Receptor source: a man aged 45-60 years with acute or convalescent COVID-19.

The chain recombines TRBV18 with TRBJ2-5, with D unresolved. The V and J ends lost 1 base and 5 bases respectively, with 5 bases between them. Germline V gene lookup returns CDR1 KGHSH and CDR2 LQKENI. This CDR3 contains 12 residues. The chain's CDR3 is CASSPRAETQYF. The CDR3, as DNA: TGTGCCAGCTCACCACGCGCGGAGACCCAGTACTTC.

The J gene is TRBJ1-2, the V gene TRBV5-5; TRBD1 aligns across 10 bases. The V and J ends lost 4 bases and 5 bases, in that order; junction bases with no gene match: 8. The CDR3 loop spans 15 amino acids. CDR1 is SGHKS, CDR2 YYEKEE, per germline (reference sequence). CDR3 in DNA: TGTGCCAGCAGCCCCTCGACAGGGGGCCTATATGGCTACACCTTC. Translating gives CASSPSTGGLYGYTF.

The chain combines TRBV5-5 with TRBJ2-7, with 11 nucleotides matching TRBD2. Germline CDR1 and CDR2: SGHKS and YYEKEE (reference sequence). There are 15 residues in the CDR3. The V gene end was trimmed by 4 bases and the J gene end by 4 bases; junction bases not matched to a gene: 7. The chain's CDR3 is CASSPGLAEGYEQYF. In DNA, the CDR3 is TGTGCCAGCAGCCCGGGACTAGCGGAGGGTTACGAGCAGTACTTC. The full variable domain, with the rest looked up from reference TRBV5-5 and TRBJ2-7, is DAGVTQSPTHLIKTRGQQVTLRCSPISGHKSVSWYQQVLGQGPQFIFQYYEKEERGRGNFPDRFSARQFPNYSSELNVNALLLGDSALYLCASSPGLAEGYEQYFGPGTRLTVT.

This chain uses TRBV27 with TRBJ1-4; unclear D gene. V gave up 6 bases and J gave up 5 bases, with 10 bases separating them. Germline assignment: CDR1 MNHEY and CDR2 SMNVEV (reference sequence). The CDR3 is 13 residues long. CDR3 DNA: TGTGCCAGCAGGGCGGAAGTGAATGAAAAACTGTTTTTT. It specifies CASRAEVNEKLFF.

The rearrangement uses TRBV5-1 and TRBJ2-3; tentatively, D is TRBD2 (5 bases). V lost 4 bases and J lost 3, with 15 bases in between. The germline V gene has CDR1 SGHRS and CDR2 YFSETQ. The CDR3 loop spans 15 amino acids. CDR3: CASSPGFSETDTQYF. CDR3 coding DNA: TGCGCCAGCAGCCCGGGTTTTAGCGAAACAGATACGCAGTATTTT.

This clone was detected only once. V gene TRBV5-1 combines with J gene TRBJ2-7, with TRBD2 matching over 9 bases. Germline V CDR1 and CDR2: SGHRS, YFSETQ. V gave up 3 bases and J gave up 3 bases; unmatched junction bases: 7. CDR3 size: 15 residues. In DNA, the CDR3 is TGCGCCAGCAGCTCCCAAGCGGGGGGCCTCTACGAGCAGTACTTC. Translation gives CASSSQAGGLYEQYF.

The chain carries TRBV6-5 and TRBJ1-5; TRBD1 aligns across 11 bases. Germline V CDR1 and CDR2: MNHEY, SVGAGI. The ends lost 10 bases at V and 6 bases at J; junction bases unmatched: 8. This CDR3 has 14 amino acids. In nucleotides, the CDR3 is TGTGCCACCGCCGGGACAGGGGGGAGTCAGCCCCAGCATTTT. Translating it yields CATAGTGGSQPQHF.